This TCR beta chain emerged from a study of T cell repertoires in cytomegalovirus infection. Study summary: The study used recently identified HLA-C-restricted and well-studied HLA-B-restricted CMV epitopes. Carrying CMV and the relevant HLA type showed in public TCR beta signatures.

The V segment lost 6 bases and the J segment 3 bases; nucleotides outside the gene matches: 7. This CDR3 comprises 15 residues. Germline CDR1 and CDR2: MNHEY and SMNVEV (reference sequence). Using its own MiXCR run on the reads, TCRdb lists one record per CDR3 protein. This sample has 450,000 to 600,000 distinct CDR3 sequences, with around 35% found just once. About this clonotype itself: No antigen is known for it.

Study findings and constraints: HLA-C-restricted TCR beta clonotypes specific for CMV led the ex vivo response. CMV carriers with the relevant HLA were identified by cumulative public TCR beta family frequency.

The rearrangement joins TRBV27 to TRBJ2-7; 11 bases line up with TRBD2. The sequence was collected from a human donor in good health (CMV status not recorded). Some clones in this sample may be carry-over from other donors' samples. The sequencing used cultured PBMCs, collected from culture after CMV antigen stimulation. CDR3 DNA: TGTGCCAGCAGACCCCTAGCGGGAGGATTCTACGAGCAGTACGTC. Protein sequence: CASRPLAGGFYEQYV.